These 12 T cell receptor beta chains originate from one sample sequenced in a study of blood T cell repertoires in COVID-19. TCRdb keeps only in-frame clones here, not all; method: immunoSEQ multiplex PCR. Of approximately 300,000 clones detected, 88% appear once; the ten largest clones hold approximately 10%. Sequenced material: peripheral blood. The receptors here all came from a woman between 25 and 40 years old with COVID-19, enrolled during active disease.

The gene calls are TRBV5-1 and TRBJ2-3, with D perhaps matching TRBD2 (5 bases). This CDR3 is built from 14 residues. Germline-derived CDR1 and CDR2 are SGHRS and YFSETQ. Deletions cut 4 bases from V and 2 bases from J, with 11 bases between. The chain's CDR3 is CASSPPDSTDTQYF. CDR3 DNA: TGCGCCAGCAGCCCTCCGGACTCCACAGATACGCAGTATTTT.

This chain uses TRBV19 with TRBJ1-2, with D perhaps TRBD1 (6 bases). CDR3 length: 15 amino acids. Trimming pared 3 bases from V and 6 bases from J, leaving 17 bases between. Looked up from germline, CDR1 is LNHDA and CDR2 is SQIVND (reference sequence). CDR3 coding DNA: TGTGCCAGTAGTATTGATCGGGGGGCGCTGGATGGCTACACCTTC. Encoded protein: CASSIDRGALDGYTF.

The CDR3 nucleotides read TGTGCCAGTAGTACGGGACAGAGAGGCAATCAGCCCCAGCATTTT. It translates to CASSTGQRGNQPQHF. This chain connects TRBV19 to TRBJ1-5; TRBD1 aligns across 7 bases. Germline V CDR1 and CDR2: LNHDA, SQIVND (reference sequence). CDR3 length: 15 residues. The trim removed 4 bases at V and 2 bases at J, leaving 5 bases unmatched.

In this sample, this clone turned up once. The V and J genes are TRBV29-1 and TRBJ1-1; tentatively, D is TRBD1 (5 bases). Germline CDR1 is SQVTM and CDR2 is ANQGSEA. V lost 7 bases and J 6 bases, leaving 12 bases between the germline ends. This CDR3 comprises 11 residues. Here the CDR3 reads CSAQGLAEAFF. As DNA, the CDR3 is TGCAGCGCTCAGGGTTTGGCTGAAGCTTTCTTT. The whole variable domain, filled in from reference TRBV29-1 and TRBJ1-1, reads SAVISQKPSRDICQRGTSLTIQCQVDSQVTMMFWYRQQPGQSLTLIATANQGSEATYESGFVIDKFPISRPNLTFSTLTVSNMSPEDSSIYLCSAQGLAEAFFGQGTRLTVV.

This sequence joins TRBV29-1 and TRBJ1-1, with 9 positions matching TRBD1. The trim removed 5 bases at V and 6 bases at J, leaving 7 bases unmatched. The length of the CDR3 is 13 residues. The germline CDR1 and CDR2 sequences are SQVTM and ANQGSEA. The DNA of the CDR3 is TGCAGCGTTTTCGACAGGGGGTTGTCTGAAGCTTTCTTT. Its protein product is CSVFDRGLSEAFF.

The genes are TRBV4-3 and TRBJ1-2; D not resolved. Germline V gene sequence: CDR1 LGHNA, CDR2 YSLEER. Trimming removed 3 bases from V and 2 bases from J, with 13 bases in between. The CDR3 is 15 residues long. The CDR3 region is CASSQGVPSNYGYTF. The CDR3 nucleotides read TGCGCCAGCAGCCAGGGAGTCCCTTCAAACTATGGCTACACCTTC.

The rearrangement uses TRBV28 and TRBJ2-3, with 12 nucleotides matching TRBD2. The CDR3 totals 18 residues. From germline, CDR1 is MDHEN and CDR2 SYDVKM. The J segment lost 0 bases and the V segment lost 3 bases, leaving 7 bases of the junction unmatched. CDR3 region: CASSFPGLAGLSTDTQYF. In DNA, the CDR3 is TGTGCCAGCAGTTTTCCTGGACTAGCGGGACTAAGCACAGATACGCAGTATTTT.

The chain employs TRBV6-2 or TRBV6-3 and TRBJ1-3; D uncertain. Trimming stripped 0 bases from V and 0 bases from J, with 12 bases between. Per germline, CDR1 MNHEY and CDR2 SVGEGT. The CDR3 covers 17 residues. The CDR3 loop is CASSYSRAAYSGNTIYF. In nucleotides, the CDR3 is TGTGCCAGCAGTTACTCGAGGGCGGCTTACTCTGGAAACACCATATATTTT.

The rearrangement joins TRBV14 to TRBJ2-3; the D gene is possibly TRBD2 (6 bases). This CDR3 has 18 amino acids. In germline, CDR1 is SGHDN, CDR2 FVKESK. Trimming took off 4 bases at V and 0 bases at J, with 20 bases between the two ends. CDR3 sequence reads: CASSLARGKGGSTDTQYF. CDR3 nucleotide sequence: TGTGCCAGCAGCCTAGCTCGGGGGAAAGGAGGAAGCACAGATACGCAGTATTTT.

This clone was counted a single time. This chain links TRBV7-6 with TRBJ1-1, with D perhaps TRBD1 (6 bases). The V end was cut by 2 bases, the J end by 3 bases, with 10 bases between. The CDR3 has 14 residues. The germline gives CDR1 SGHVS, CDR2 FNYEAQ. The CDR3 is CASSLSQGDTEAFF. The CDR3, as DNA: TGTGCCAGCAGCTTATCACAGGGCGACACTGAAGCTTTCTTT.

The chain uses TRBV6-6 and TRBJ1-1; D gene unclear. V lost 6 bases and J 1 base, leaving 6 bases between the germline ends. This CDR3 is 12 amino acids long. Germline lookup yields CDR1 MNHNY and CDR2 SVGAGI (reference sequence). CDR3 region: CASSHTNTEAFF. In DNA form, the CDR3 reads TGTGCCAGCAGCCACACGAACACTGAAGCTTTCTTT.

In nucleotides, the CDR3 is TGTGCCAGCAGCCAATCGCAGGGGAGTGGGGCCAACGTCCTGACTTTC. This encodes CASSQSQGSGANVLTF. The chain carries TRBV16 and TRBJ2-6, with a tentative D call TRBD1 (6 bases). The CDR3 contains 16 residues. Germline values: CDR1 KGHSY, CDR2 FQNENV. Trimming took 0 bases from V and 3 from J, leaving 9 bases between them. Using reference TRBV16 and TRBJ2-6 for the parts outside the CDR3, the full variable domain is GEEVAQTPKHLVRGEGQKAKLYCAPIKGHSYVFWYQQVLKNEFKFLISFQNENVFDETGMPKERFSAKCLPNSPCSLEIQATKLEDSAVYFCASSQSQGSGANVLTFGAGSRLTVL.